This T cell receptor (beta chain) originates from a study of T-cell reconstitution after alpha-beta-depleted transplantation in children. General study results and limits: Some patients' high day-60 TCRbeta diversity was traced to surviving recipient T cells and thymic progenitors.

As it was prepared, the TCRbeta library received unique molecular identifiers. TCRdb processed the PCR reads anew with MiXCR; each CDR3 protein has one entry. The table lists approximately 250,000 distinct CDR3 sequences, more than 20% of them singletons, with about 2.6% in the top ten. Germline values: CDR1 SGHTA, CDR2 FQGTGA. CDR3 length: 15 amino acids. J gave up 4 bases and V 5 bases, and 8 bases lay outside the gene matches. Details on this clonotype: No antigen is known for it.

This chain connects TRBV7-3 to TRBJ1-2, with TRBD1 identical over 9 bases. The clonotype originates from a girl aged 2-9 years with Fanconi anemia, due to receive a stem cell transplant. The starting material was PBMCs, obtained before TCRalphabeta/CD19-depleted stem cell transplant. CDR3 DNA sequence: TGTGCCAGCAGCCCAGGGACAGGGCTTGGCTATGGCTACACCTTC. Amino acids: CASSPGTGLGYGYTF.